This T cell receptor (beta chain) was found in a study of cytomegalovirus exposure and HLA in healthy donors. In the study overall: Most genotyped donors, approximately 81% of roughly 400, had Caucasian-associated genetic ancestry.

13 Jbeta primers and 60 Vbeta primers were used for the PCR. The data were produced by immunoSEQ multiplex PCR, yet TCRdb's version contains in-frame clones alone and is incomplete. In the table there are around 190,000 clones, over 75% of which are singletons. The V and J ends lost 5 bases and 4 bases, in that order; junction bases with no gene match: 8. The CDR3 is 15 residues long. Germline CDR1 reads MDHEN; CDR2 reads SYDVKM. V is TRBV28 and J is TRBJ1-5; 7 bases match TRBD1. The origin of this receptor is a woman between 50 and 59 years old in good health and CMV-seronegative. The sequenced sample consisted of PBMCs. The CDR3 DNA follows: TGTGCCAGCAGTACGGGACAGATGCAGAATCAGCCCCAGCATTTT. Translated: CASSTGQMQNQPQHF.